Listed here are 27 T cell receptor beta chains from one sample, sequenced in a study of cytomegalovirus exposure and HLA in healthy donors. It was with 60 Vbeta and 13 Jbeta primers that the PCR ran. Profiling relied on immunoSEQ multiplex PCR, and the TCRdb table lists in-frame clones only, not all of them. The sample lists 40,000 or so clones, over 60% occurring once. The sequencing sample was made of PBMCs. The source is a woman aged 25-40 years in good health and CMV-seronegative.

V gene TRBV30 combines with J gene TRBJ2-7; unclear D gene. Per the germline V gene, CDR1 is GTSNPN and CDR2 is SVGIG (reference sequence). This CDR3 has 12 amino acids. V was pared by 1 base and J by 3 bases, with 7 bases between. CDR3 nucleotide sequence: TGTGCCTGGAGTGGAGCCTTCTACGAGCAGTACTTC. Its translation: CAWSGAFYEQYF.

Concerning this clone: Other nucleotide sequences in the sample specify the same CDR3. V is TRBV20-1 and J is TRBJ1-1, with D unclear. V was cut by 3 bases and J by 6 bases, with 8 bases left in between. CDR1 is DFQATT and CDR2 is SNEGSKA in the germline V gene (reference sequence). CDR3 size: 11 residues. CDR3 sequence: CSASPSAEAFF. The CDR3 nucleotides are TGCAGTGCTAGCCCGAGCGCTGAAGCTTTCTTT.

The J gene is TRBJ1-1, the V gene TRBV28, with unresolved D. Germline loops: CDR1 MDHEN, CDR2 SYDVKM. The CDR3 loop spans 14 amino acids. Between the trimmed V and J ends, which lost 6 bases and 2 bases, there was a span of 13 bases. CDR3 coding DNA: TGTGCCAGCAGCCCCAGACAAATAAACACTGAAGCTTTCTTT. Its translation is CASSPRQINTEAFF.

The CDR3 bases are TGTGCCAGCTCCTACATGCGACAGGGAGGCTACACCTTC. Translation gives CASSYMRQGGYTF. The gene calls are TRBV7-2 and TRBJ1-2; 7 bases map to TRBD1. The V segment lost 8 bases and the J segment 8 bases; nucleotides outside the gene matches: 11. Germline V gene data show CDR1 as SGHTA and CDR2 as FQGNSA. The CDR3 extends over 13 amino acids.

The V gene is TRBV15, the J gene TRBJ1-1; the match to TRBD1 covers 8 bases. This CDR3 is built from 14 residues. Germline V gives CDR1 LNHNV, CDR2 YYDKDF (reference sequence). V shed 7 bases and J 5 bases; nucleotides not matched to a gene: 9. CDR3 DNA sequence: TGTGCCACCACCCAGACAGGGGTGGGAACTGAAGCTTTCTTT. Protein product: CATTQTGVGTEAFF.

The chain is built from TRBV5-1 and TRBJ2-7; TRBD2 might be the D (5 bases). The V and J ends lost 1 base and 6 bases respectively, with 14 bases between them. Germline-derived CDR1 and CDR2 are SGHRS and YFSETQ. CDR3 length: 14 residues. CDR3 amino acids: CASSLRSPGVEQYF. In DNA, the CDR3 is TGCGCCAGCAGCTTGCGAAGTCCCGGGGTCGAGCAGTACTTC.

The chain employs TRBV7-8 and TRBJ1-4; 11 nucleotides line up with TRBD1. Germline CDR1 is SGHVS and CDR2 is FQNEAQ. The trim removed 2 bases at V and 5 bases at J, leaving 7 bases unmatched. The CDR3 has 17 residues. Here the CDR3 reads CASSLRDRGSVNEKLFF. The CDR3 DNA follows: TGTGCCAGCAGCTTAAGGGACAGGGGGTCGGTAAATGAAAAACTGTTTTTT.

V gene TRBV29-1 combines with J gene TRBJ2-5; a weak D match, TRBD2 (5 bases). The tail of the sequence fits TRBJ2-7 better, so the J call may be wrong. The CDR3 is 11 amino acids. Per germline, CDR1 SQVTM and CDR2 ANQGSEA. Here the CDR3 DNA reads TGCAGCGTTGATCGAGGGTCCGAGCAGTACTTC. As protein: CSVDRGSEQYF.

This chain links TRBV5-8 with TRBJ1-1, with 10 bases that match TRBD1. CDR1 SGHTS and CDR2 YDEGEE come from the germline V gene. CDR3 size: 15 residues. J was trimmed by 3 bases and V by 5 bases; bases with no gene match: 7. CDR3 protein: CASSIRQGAYTEAFF. The CDR3 region has the DNA TGTGCCAGCAGTATTAGACAGGGGGCGTACACTGAAGCTTTCTTT.

This clone was seen just once. The chain links TRBV7-9 to TRBJ2-7, with D possibly TRBD1 on 5 matching bases. V shed 5 bases and J shed 3 bases, with 14 bases lying between them. Germline-derived CDR1 and CDR2 are SEHNR and FQNEAQ (reference sequence). This CDR3 is 14 amino acids long. The CDR3 DNA is TGTGCCAGCAGCCTACCGACAGCGCACTACGAGCAGTACTTC. As protein: CASSLPTAHYEQYF.

The chain links TRBV28 to TRBJ1-1; 11 bases match TRBD1. J gave up 5 bases and V 6 bases, and 8 bases lay outside the gene matches. Germline V lookup: CDR1 MDHEN, CDR2 SYDVKM. This CDR3 has 15 amino acids. The CDR3, as DNA: TGTGCCAGCAGCTCCGGACAGGGGGCGGTTACTGAAGCTTTCTTT. Translation gives CASSSGQGAVTEAFF. Complete variable domain (other parts from reference TRBV28 and TRBJ1-1): DVKVTQSSRYLVKRTGEKVFLECVQDMDHENMFWYRQDPGLGLRLIYFSYDVKMKEKGDIPEGYSVSREKKERFSLILESASTNQTSMYLCASSSGQGAVTEAFFGQGTRLTVV.

The rearrangement links TRBV5-1 to TRBJ2-7; no reliable D call. The germline V gene encodes CDR1 SGHRS and CDR2 YFSETQ. Trimming took off 3 bases at V and 2 bases at J, with 15 bases between the two ends. The CDR3 runs 15 residues. CDR3 protein: CASSSLPGSTYEQYF. CDR3 coding DNA: TGCGCCAGCAGCTCCCTGCCCGGGTCGACCTACGAGCAGTACTTC.

This clone has just a few counts. The rearrangement joins TRBV19 to TRBJ2-7, with TRBD1 matching over 10 bases. Germline V lookup: CDR1 LNHDA, CDR2 SQIVND (reference sequence). The ends lost 4 bases at V and 1 base at J; junction bases unmatched: 4. The CDR3 contains 15 residues. In nucleotides, the CDR3 is TGTGCCAGTAGTAAGCCGGGACAGGGGTCCTACGAGCAGTACTTC. Protein sequence: CASSKPGQGSYEQYF.

This chain uses TRBV2 with TRBJ2-5; TRBD2 aligns across 12 bases. The V and J ends lost 6 bases and 3 bases, in that order; junction bases with no gene match: 8. Germline assignment: CDR1 SNHLY and CDR2 FYNNEI. The CDR3 spans 16 residues. For the CDR3, the DNA is TGTGCCAGCAGAAAGTGGCTAGCGGGAGGGGAAGAGACCCAGTACTTC. Amino acid sequence: CASRKWLAGGEETQYF.

The CDR3 loop reads CSVEEGDRGRAYEQYF. The DNA of the CDR3 is TGCAGCGTTGAAGAGGGGGACAGGGGTCGGGCCTACGAGCAGTACTTC. J is TRBJ2-7 and V is TRBV29-1; TRBD1 matches 10 bases. This CDR3 spans 16 amino acids. Germline CDR1 and CDR2: SQVTM and ANQGSEA. J lost 2 bases, V lost 0 bases, and 7 bases had no gene match.

The chain carries TRBV6-5 and TRBJ2-5; 8 bases are shared with TRBD1. Per germline, CDR1 MNHEY and CDR2 SVGAGI. V gave up 6 bases and J gave up 2 bases; unmatched junction bases: 8. The CDR3 is 15 residues long. CDR3 DNA sequence: TGTGCCAGCAGCCGTTACGGGACAGGACAAGAGACCCAGTACTTC. Encoded protein: CASSRYGTGQETQYF.

This chain links TRBV6-6 with TRBJ1-5, with D uncertain. The germline V and J ends were trimmed by 6 bases and 2 bases, with 11 bases remaining between them. Germline V CDR1 and CDR2: MNHNY, SVGAGI (reference sequence). The CDR3 runs 14 residues. CDR3 protein: CASRSVEGNQPQHF. The CDR3 DNA is TGTGCCAGCAGATCAGTGGAGGGCAATCAGCCCCAGCATTTT.

The chain recombines TRBV10-3 with TRBJ2-2; perhaps TRBD1 as D (6 bases). This CDR3 has 12 amino acids. Germline V gene sequence: CDR1 ENHRY, CDR2 SYGVKD. Between the trimmed V and J ends, which lost 6 bases and 4 bases, there was a span of 6 bases. CDR3 amino acids: CAIRGATGELFF. The DNA for the CDR3 is TGTGCCATCAGGGGGGCCACCGGGGAGCTGTTTTTT.

The chain links TRBV6-5 to TRBJ1-1, with 12 nucleotides matching TRBD1. This CDR3 has 16 amino acids. The V gene end was trimmed by 4 bases and the J gene end by 2 bases; junction bases not matched to a gene: 5. Germline V gives CDR1 MNHEY, CDR2 SVGAGI. CDR3: CASSLTGTGGNTEAFF. CDR3 coding DNA: TGTGCCAGCAGTTTAACCGGGACAGGGGGCAACACTGAAGCTTTCTTT.

This sequence joins TRBV20-1 and TRBJ2-7; possible D gene TRBD1, 5 bases. This CDR3 region has 11 residues. From germline, CDR1 is DFQATT and CDR2 SNEGSKA (reference sequence). Trimming removed 3 bases from V and 5 bases from J, with 8 bases in between. The CDR3 is CSASLGDEQYF. CDR3 bases: TGCAGTGCTAGTCTAGGGGACGAGCAGTACTTC.

This clone was seen just once. The J gene is TRBJ1-6, the V gene TRBV7-8; perhaps TRBD1 as D (5 bases). The length of the CDR3 is 13 residues. The germline V gene encodes CDR1 SGHVS and CDR2 FQNEAQ. With 1 base removed from V and 9 bases from J, the gap between germline ends came to 7 bases. The CDR3 sequence: CASSLVGVSPLHF. The DNA for the CDR3 is TGTGCCAGCAGCTTAGTAGGGGTTTCACCCCTCCACTTT.

The chain links TRBV28 to TRBJ1-1, with TRBD1 matching over 7 bases. Germline CDR1 MDHEN, CDR2 SYDVKM. V lost 6 bases, J lost 5 bases, and 15 bases stayed unmatched. The CDR3 loop spans 16 amino acids. This CDR3 reads CASSIPTRQGATEAFF. The CDR3 nucleotides read TGTGCCAGCAGCATACCTACTAGACAGGGTGCGACTGAAGCTTTCTTT.

This clone was detected only a few times. This rearrangement joins TRBV4-1 to TRBJ2-3; 7 bases agree with TRBD1. V lost 0 bases, J lost 2 bases, and 11 bases stayed unmatched. The germline CDR1 and CDR2 sequences are MGHRA and YSYEKL. The length of the CDR3 is 18 residues. The CDR3 region has the DNA TGCGCCAGCAGCCAAGATCCCAGGGACAGAACCTTCACAGATACGCAGTATTTT. The encoded protein is CASSQDPRDRTFTDTQYF.

This chain connects TRBV29-1 to TRBJ2-5, with TRBD1 matching 9 bases. This CDR3 is 13 amino acids long. The junction had 3 bases not matched to a gene; V was cut back by 5 bases and J by 2 bases. Germline CDR1 SQVTM, CDR2 ANQGSEA. The CDR3 bases are TGCAGCGTTATGGGACAGGGACAAGAGACCCAGTACTTC. Translating it yields CSVMGQGQETQYF.

This clone was seen only a few times. J is TRBJ1-1 and V is TRBV5-1, with D unclear. The CDR3 extends over 16 amino acids. Germline lookup yields CDR1 SGHRS and CDR2 YFSETQ. V lost 3 bases, J lost 1 base, and 16 bases lay in between. DNA for the CDR3: TGCGCCAGCAGCTCGCGGGTAGAACAGCCGAACACTGAAGCTTTCTTT. As protein: CASSSRVEQPNTEAFF.

This chain links TRBV6-6 with TRBJ1-6; D is undetermined. CDR3 length: 14 amino acids. Germline assignment: CDR1 MNHNY and CDR2 SVGAGI (reference sequence). V dropped 5 bases and J dropped 6 bases, with 11 bases sitting between them. DNA for the CDR3: TGTGCCAGCAGTAGGAACTGGGCTAATTCACCCCTCCACTTT. This sequence encodes CASSRNWANSPLHF.

The gene calls are TRBV5-8 and TRBJ2-3; TRBD2 matches 8 bases. The V and J ends lost 3 bases and 0 bases, in that order; junction bases with no gene match: 12. CDR3 size: 18 residues. Germline V gene sequence: CDR1 SGHTS, CDR2 YDEGEE. CDR3 bases: TGTGCCAGCAGCTCTGGTACGGGAGGGCTCTTTAGCACAGATACGCAGTATTTT. Translation: CASSSGTGGLFSTDTQYF.